This T cell receptor beta chain emerged from a study of CD8 T cells in ankylosing spondylitis. Study-wide results and caveats: From matched ankylosing spondylitis synovial fluid, disease-linked clones were reportedly recovered at significantly enriched levels. A TCR beta motif of eight or nine highly homologous variants seemed to mark ankylosing spondylitis blood.

This CDR3 is 16 amino acids long. In germline, CDR1 is SEHNR, CDR2 FQNEAQ (reference sequence). Trimming cost V 4 bases and J 2 bases, with 18 bases left between them. This clonotype was observed a handful of times. The antigen remains unidentified. Using its own MiXCR run on the 5' RACE reads, TCRdb lists one record per CDR3 protein. The sample lists fewer than 500,000 distinct CDR3 sequences, around 24% occurring once. The V call is TRBV7-9, the J call TRBJ2-7; D unresolved. Specimen: blood, either unsorted or a sorted T cell fraction (not recorded which). The sequence came from a male donor with ankylosing spondylitis. The CDR3 DNA is TGTGCCAGCAGCTCACAAGGACGGCAGGATCCCTACGAGCAGTACTTC. Protein sequence: CASSSQGRQDPYEQYF.